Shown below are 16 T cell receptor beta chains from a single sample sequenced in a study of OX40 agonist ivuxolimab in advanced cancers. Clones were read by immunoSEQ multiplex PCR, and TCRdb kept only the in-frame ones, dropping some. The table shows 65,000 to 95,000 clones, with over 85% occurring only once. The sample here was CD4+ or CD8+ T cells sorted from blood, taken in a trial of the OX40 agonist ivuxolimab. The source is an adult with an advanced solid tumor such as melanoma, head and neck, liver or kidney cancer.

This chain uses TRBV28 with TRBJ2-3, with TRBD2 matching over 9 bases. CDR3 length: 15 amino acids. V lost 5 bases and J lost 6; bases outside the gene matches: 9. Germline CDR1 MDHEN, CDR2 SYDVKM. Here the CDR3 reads CASSASGAPRDTQYF. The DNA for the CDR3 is TGTGCCAGCAGTGCTAGCGGGGCTCCTCGGGATACGCAGTATTTT.

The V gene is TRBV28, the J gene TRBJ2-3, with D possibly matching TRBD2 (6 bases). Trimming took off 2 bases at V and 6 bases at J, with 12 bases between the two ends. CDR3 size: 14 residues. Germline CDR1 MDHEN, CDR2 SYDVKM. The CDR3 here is CASSLGGRGDTQYF. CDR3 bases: TGTGCCAGCAGTTTAGGGGGGAGAGGGGATACGCAGTATTTT. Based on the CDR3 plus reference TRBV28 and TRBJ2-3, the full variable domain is DVKVTQSSRYLVKRTGEKVFLECVQDMDHENMFWYRQDPGLGLRLIYFSYDVKMKEKGDIPEGYSVSREKKERFSLILESASTNQTSMYLCASSLGGRGDTQYFGPGTRLTVL.

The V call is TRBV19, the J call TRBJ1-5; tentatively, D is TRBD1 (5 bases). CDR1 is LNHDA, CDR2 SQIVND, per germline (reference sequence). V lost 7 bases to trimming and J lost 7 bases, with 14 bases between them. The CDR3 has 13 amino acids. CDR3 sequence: CASTPGMRQPQHF. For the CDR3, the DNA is TGTGCCAGTACTCCAGGGATGAGGCAGCCCCAGCATTTT.

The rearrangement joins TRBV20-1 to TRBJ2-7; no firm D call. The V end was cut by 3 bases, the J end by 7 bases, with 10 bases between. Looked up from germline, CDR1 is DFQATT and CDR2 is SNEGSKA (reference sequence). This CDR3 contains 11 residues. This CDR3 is CSARVTGEQYF. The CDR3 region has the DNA TGCAGTGCTAGGGTGACTGGGGAGCAGTACTTC.

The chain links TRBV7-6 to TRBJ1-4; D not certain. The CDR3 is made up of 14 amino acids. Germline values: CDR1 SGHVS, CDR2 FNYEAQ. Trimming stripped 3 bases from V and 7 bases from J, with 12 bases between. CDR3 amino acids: CASSLTFSGEKLFF. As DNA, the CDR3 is TGTGCCAGCAGCTTGACCTTCTCTGGTGAAAAACTGTTTTTT.

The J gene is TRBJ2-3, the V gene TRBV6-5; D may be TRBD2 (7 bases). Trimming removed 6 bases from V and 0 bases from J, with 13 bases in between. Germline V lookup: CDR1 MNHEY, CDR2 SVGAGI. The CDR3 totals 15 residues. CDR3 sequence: CASRRGGLSTDTQYF. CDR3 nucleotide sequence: TGTGCCAGCAGAAGGGGGGGGCTGAGCACAGATACGCAGTATTTT.

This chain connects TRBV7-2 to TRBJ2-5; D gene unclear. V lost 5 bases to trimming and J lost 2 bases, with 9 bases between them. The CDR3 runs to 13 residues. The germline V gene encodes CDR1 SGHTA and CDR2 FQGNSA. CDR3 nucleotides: TGTGCCAGCAGCCCTGGATTACAAGAGACCCAGTACTTC. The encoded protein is CASSPGLQETQYF. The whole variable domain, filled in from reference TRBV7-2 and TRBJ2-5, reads GAGVSQSPSNKVTEKGKDVELRCDPISGHTALYWYRQSLGQGLEFLIYFQGNSAPDKSGLPSDRFSAERTGGSVSTLTIQRTQQEDSAVYLCASSPGLQETQYFGPGTRLLVL.

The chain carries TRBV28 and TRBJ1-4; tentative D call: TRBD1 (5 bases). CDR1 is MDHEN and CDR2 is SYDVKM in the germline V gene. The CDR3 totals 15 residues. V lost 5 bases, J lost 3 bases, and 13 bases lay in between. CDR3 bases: TGTGCCAGCAGTCCACTCCGGGGGGCTAATGAAAAACTGTTTTTT. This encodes CASSPLRGANEKLFF.

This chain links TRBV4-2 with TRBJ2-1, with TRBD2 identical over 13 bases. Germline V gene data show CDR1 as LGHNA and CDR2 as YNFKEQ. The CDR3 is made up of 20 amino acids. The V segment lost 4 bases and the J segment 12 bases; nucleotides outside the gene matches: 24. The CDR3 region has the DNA TGTGCCAGCAGCCTGGATGGGGGGGCGCCGGGACTAGCGGGAAGGATAAGGCAGTTCTTC. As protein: CASSLDGGAPGLAGRIRQFF.

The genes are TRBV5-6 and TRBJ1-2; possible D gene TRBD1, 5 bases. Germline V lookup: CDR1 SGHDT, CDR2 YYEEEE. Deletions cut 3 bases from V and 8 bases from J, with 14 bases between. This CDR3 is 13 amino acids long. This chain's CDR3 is CASSWEGSGGYTF. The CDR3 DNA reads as TGTGCCAGCAGCTGGGAGGGGTCGGGCGGCTACACCTTC.

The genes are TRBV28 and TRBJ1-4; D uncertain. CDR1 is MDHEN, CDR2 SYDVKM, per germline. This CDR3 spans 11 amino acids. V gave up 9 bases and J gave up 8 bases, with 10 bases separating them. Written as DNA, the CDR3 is TGTGCCAGTCGGACTTGGGAAAAACTGTTTTTT. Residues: CASRTWEKLFF. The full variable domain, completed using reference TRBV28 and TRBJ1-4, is DVKVTQSSRYLVKRTGEKVFLECVQDMDHENMFWYRQDPGLGLRLIYFSYDVKMKEKGDIPEGYSVSREKKERFSLILESASTNQTSMYLCASRTWEKLFFGSGTQLSVL.

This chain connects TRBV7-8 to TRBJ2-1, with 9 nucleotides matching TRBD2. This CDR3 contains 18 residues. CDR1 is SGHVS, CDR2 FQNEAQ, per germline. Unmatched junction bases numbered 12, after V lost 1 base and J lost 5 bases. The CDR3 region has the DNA TGTGCCAGCAGCTTAGGGGCTAGCGGGAATCAAGTCGACAATGAGCAGTTCTTC. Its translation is CASSLGASGNQVDNEQFF.

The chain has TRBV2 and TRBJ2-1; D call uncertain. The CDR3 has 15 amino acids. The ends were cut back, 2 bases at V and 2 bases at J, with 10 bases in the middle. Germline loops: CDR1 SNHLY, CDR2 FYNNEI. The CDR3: CASSEYRATYNEQFF. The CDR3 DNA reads TGTGCCAGCAGTGAATACCGGGCTACCTACAATGAGCAGTTCTTC.

CDR3 coding DNA: TGTGCCAGCAGGGCTAGCGGGACCAATGAGCAGTTCTTC. It codes for CASRASGTNEQFF. This chain links TRBV6-1 with TRBJ2-1; 9 nucleotides line up with TRBD2. After removal of 6 bases from V and 6 bases from J, the junction contained 3 bases not matched to a gene. This CDR3 contains 13 residues. Germline assignment: CDR1 MNHNS and CDR2 SASEGT.

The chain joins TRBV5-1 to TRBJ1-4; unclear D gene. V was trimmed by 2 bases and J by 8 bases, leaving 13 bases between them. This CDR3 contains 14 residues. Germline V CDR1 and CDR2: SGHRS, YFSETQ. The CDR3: CASSFPMVEEKLFF. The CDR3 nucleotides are TGCGCCAGCAGCTTCCCAATGGTAGAGGAAAAACTGTTTTTT. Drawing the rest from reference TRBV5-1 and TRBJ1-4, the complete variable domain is KAGVTQTPRYLIKTRGQQVTLSCSPISGHRSVSWYQQTPGQGLQFLFEYFSETQRNKGNFPGRFSGRQFSNSRSEMNVSTLELGDSALYLCASSFPMVEEKLFFGSGTQLSVL.

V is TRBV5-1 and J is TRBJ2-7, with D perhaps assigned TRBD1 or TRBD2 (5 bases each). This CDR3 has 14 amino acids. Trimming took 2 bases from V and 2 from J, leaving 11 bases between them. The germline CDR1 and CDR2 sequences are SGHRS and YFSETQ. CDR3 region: CASSFSGAPYEQYF. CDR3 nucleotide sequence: TGCGCCAGCAGCTTCTCCGGGGCACCCTACGAGCAGTACTTC.